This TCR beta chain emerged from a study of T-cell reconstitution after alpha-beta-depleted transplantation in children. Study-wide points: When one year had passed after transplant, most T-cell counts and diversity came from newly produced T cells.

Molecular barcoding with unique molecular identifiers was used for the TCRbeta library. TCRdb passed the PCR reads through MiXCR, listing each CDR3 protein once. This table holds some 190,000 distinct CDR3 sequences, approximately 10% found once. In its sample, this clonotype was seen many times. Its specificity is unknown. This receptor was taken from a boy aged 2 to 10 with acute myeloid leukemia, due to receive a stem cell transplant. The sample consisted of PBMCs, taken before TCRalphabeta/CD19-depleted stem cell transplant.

The CDR3: CASSILDRGAFF. The DNA of the CDR3 is TGTGCCAGCAGTATCCTGGACAGGGGAGCTTTCTTT. This chain uses TRBV28 with TRBJ1-1; TRBD1 aligns across 9 bases. CDR1 is MDHEN and CDR2 is SYDVKM in the germline V gene. V was clipped by 5 bases and J by 10 bases; unmatched bases: 5. The CDR3 runs 12 residues.